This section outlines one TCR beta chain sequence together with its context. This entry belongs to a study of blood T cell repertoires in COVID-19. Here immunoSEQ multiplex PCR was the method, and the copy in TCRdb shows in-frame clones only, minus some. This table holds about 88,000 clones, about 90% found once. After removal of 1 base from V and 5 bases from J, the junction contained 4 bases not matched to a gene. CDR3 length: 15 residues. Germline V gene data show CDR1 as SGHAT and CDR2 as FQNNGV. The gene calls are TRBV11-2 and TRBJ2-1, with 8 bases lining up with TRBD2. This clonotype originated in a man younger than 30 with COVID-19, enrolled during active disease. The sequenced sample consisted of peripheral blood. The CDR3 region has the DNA TGTGCCAGCAGCTTAGCTCCGGGAGGGAACAATGAGCAGTTCTTC. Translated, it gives CASSLAPGGNNEQFF.